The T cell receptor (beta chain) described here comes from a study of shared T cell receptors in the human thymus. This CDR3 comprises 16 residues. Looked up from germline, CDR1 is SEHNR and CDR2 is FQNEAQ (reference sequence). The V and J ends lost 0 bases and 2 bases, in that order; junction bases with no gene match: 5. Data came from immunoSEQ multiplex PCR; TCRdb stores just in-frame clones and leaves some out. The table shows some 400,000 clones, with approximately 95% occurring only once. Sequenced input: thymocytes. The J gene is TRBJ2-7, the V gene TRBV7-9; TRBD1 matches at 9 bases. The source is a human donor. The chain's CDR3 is CASSLARDRATYEQYF. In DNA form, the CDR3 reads TGTGCCAGCAGCTTAGCGCGGGACAGGGCGACCTACGAGCAGTACTTC.